Following are 20 T cell receptor beta chains from one sample sequenced in a study of PD-1 blockade in classical Hodgkin lymphoma. The method was immunoSEQ multiplex PCR; TCRdb's version includes in-frame clones alone and lacks a portion of them. The sample includes about 93,000 clones, about 90% seen only once; the top ten take about 2.6%. Every patient experienced relapse after autologous stem cell transplantation, and brentuximab vedotin exposure varied. The material was peripheral blood mononuclear cells (PBMCs), obtained before the second cycle of nivolumab. Receptors were obtained from a human donor with classical Hodgkin lymphoma.

The V and J genes are TRBV11-2 and TRBJ1-1; maybe TRBD1 (6 bases). V was trimmed by 3 bases and J by 5 bases, leaving 16 bases between them. This CDR3 region has 15 residues. Per the germline V gene, CDR1 is SGHAT and CDR2 is FQNNGV. The CDR3 here is CASSFRGVTGTEAFF. The CDR3 DNA sequence: TGTGCCAGCAGCTTTAGGGGGGTAACGGGGACTGAAGCTTTCTTT.

The CDR3 here is CASSSQDRGGSGELFF. The CDR3 DNA sequence: TGTGCCAGCAGTTCACAAGACAGAGGGGGTAGCGGGGAGCTGTTTTTT. The genes are TRBV6-5 and TRBJ2-2, with a possible D match to TRBD1 (6 bases). The germline gives CDR1 MNHEY, CDR2 SVGAGI. The CDR3 has 16 amino acids. The V end was cut by 4 bases, the J end by 7 bases, with 19 bases between.

The chain employs TRBV11-2 and TRBJ1-2; D not certain. Trimming cost V 5 bases and J 5 bases, with 12 bases left between them. CDR1 SGHAT and CDR2 FQNNGV come from the germline V gene. The CDR3 extends over 13 amino acids. CDR3 protein: CASSPVLQYGYTF. The DNA of the CDR3 is TGTGCCAGCAGCCCAGTCCTCCAATATGGCTACACCTTC. Based on the CDR3 plus reference TRBV11-2 and TRBJ1-2, the full variable domain is EAGVAQSPRYKIIEKRQSVAFWCNPISGHATLYWYQQILGQGPKLLIQFQNNGVVDDSQLPKDRFSAERLKGVDSTLKIQPAKLEDSAVYLCASSPVLQYGYTFGSGTRLTVV.

CDR3 nucleotide sequence: TGTGCCAGCAGGGAACAGGGGACAGATACGCAGTATTTT. It yields the protein CASREQGTDTQYF. V is TRBV6-5 and J is TRBJ2-3; 7 nucleotides align to TRBD1. The V gene's germline CDR1 is MNHEY and CDR2 SVGAGI. This CDR3 is 13 amino acids long. The J segment lost 3 bases and the V segment lost 6 bases, leaving 3 bases of the junction unmatched.

This clone has just one count. This rearrangement joins TRBV30 to TRBJ2-5, with D hard to call. V dropped 3 bases and J dropped 0 bases, with 11 bases sitting between them. Per the germline V gene, CDR1 is GTSNPN and CDR2 is SVGIG (reference sequence). The CDR3 spans 14 residues. In DNA, the CDR3 is TGTGCCTGGAGAGAGTCGGGCTACCAAGAGACCCAGTACTTC. Protein: CAWRESGYQETQYF.

This chain links TRBV7-9 with TRBJ1-2; D is perhaps TRBD1 (6 bases). The germline V gene encodes CDR1 SEHNR and CDR2 FQNEAQ (reference sequence). This CDR3 contains 15 residues. Trimming removed 1 base from V and 4 bases from J, with 13 bases in between. The DNA for the CDR3 is TGTGCCAGCAGCTTAGAGGGGGTTCTATCCTATGGCTACACCTTC. It specifies CASSLEGVLSYGYTF.

The chain's CDR3 is CASSSSGTSGRNEQFF. CDR3 sequence (DNA): TGTGCCAGCAGCTCCTCCGGGACTAGCGGGAGGAATGAGCAGTTCTTC. V is TRBV7-9 and J is TRBJ2-1; the match to TRBD2 covers 15 bases. Trimming cost V 4 bases and J 7 bases; bases outside gene matches: 5. Germline V lookup: CDR1 SEHNR, CDR2 FQNEAQ (reference sequence). The CDR3 extends over 16 amino acids.

This clone showed up just once. The chain recombines TRBV7-8 with TRBJ2-3; no firm D call. Germline CDR1 reads SGHVS; CDR2 reads FQNEAQ. V gave up 10 bases and J gave up 9 bases, with 5 bases separating them. This CDR3 comprises 8 residues. The CDR3 is CATGTQYF. The CDR3 coding sequence is TGTGCCACAGGCACGCAGTATTTT.

The chain couples TRBV6-1 to TRBJ2-7; D is perhaps TRBD1 (6 bases). The V gene's germline CDR1 is MNHNS and CDR2 SASEGT. Trimming shortened V by 3 bases and J by 9 bases, and 15 bases separated the two germline ends. The CDR3 covers 13 residues. The CDR3 DNA sequence: TGTGCCAGCAGTGATCAGGGGTTTACGGGGCAGTACTTC. This codes for CASSDQGFTGQYF.

V gene TRBV5-4 combines with J gene TRBJ2-6; D gene ambiguous. Germline V CDR1 and CDR2: SGHNT, YYREEE (reference sequence). The CDR3 is made up of 17 amino acids. The V and J ends lost 1 base and 0 bases respectively, with 11 bases between them. In DNA form, the CDR3 reads TGTGCCAGCAGCTTGTCTGCGTGGGCCTCTGGGGCCAACGTCCTGACTTTC. Its translation: CASSLSAWASGANVLTF.

CDR3 bases: TGTGCCAGCAGTTTATCTTCGGGGGACAGAACCTACGAGCAGTACTTC. Its translation: CASSLSSGDRTYEQYF. The chain has TRBV27 and TRBJ2-7; D may be TRBD1 (7 bases). Germline V lookup: CDR1 MNHEY, CDR2 SMNVEV (reference sequence). V shed 0 bases and J shed 2 bases, with 14 bases lying between them. This CDR3 comprises 16 residues.

This chain connects TRBV7-2 to TRBJ2-7, with D tentatively TRBD1 or TRBD2 (5 bases each). There are 14 residues in the CDR3. Trimming took off 5 bases at V and 7 bases at J, with 18 bases between the two ends. Germline CDR1 reads SGHTA; CDR2 reads FQGNSA. As DNA, the CDR3 is TGTGCCAGCAGCCCCCCGGGACGCCGGGGTGAGCAGTACTTC. This sequence encodes CASSPPGRRGEQYF.

This CDR3 reads CASSLFVVEGGTDTQYF. CDR3 bases: TGTGCCAGCAGCTTGTTTGTGGTGGAGGGCGGTACAGATACGCAGTATTTT. The chain couples TRBV5-8 to TRBJ2-3; weak D call: TRBD2 (6 bases). Germline V gene lookup returns CDR1 SGHTS and CDR2 YDEGEE. Between the trimmed V and J ends, which lost 1 base and 3 bases, there was a span of 18 bases. There are 17 residues in the CDR3.

The chain joins TRBV27 to TRBJ2-3; D tentatively reads TRBD1 or TRBD2 (5 bases each). Trimming left V 8 bases short and J 6 bases short, with 9 bases between. This CDR3 has 11 residues. From germline, CDR1 is MNHEY and CDR2 SMNVEV (reference sequence). The CDR3 sequence is CASWGGDTQYF. In DNA, the CDR3 is TGTGCCAGCTGGGGCGGGGATACGCAGTATTTT.

The chain links TRBV19 to TRBJ1-2; 10 nucleotides agree with TRBD1. CDR1 LNHDA and CDR2 SQIVND come from the germline V gene (reference sequence). This CDR3 spans 14 amino acids. Trimming took 7 bases from V and 5 from J; bases not matched to a gene: 7. The CDR3 bases are TGTGCCAGTATGGGTGTGGGACAGGGGTATGGCTACACCTTC. This sequence encodes CASMGVGQGYGYTF. The full variable domain, in which reference TRBV19 and TRBJ1-2 provide the parts outside the CDR3, is DGGITQSPKYLFRKEGQNVTLSCEQNLNHDAMYWYRQDPGQGLRLIYYSQIVNDFQKGDIAEGYSVSREKKESFPLTVTSAQKNPTAFYLCASMGVGQGYGYTFGSGTRLTVV.

The J gene is TRBJ1-6, the V gene TRBV6-5; D perhaps matches TRBD1 (6 bases). V was cut by 6 bases and J by 10 bases, with 19 bases left in between. The CDR3 has 15 amino acids. Germline assignment: CDR1 MNHEY and CDR2 SVGAGI. The CDR3 loop is CASSSRGGGESPLHF. DNA for the CDR3: TGTGCCAGCAGCTCCCGGGGAGGGGGTGAATCACCCCTCCACTTT.

CDR3 in DNA: TGTGCCAGCAGCTTACCGGGACTAGCGGAAATAACTAGCACAGATACGCAGTATTTT. Amino acids: CASSLPGLAEITSTDTQYF. This sequence joins TRBV5-4 and TRBJ2-3, with 11 positions matching TRBD2. Unmatched junction bases numbered 11, after V lost 2 bases and J lost 0 bases. Germline lookup yields CDR1 SGHNT and CDR2 YYREEE (reference sequence). The CDR3 has 19 amino acids.

The rearrangement uses TRBV5-5 and TRBJ1-2; possible D gene TRBD1, 6 bases. CDR1 is SGHKS and CDR2 is YYEKEE in the germline V gene (reference sequence). The V gene lost 0 bases and the J gene lost 6 bases, with 18 bases spanning the gap. The CDR3 is made up of 16 amino acids. The CDR3 DNA follows: TGTGCCAGCAGCTTGGCCTACAACAGGGCCTTCGATGGCTACACCTTC. Its protein product is CASSLAYNRAFDGYTF.

This rearrangement joins TRBV14 to TRBJ2-7; 9 bases align to TRBD1. V gave up 4 bases and J gave up 4 bases; unmatched junction bases: 8. The V gene's germline CDR1 is SGHDN and CDR2 FVKESK. The CDR3 consists of 15 residues. The CDR3 nucleotides read TGTGCCAGCAGCCTTTACAGGGGGCTCAAGTACGAGCAGTACTTC. Amino acids: CASSLYRGLKYEQYF.

The genes are TRBV6-1 and TRBJ1-2, with a tentative D call TRBD1 (6 bases). The CDR3 extends over 16 amino acids. CDR1 and CDR2 (germline): MNHNS, SASEGT. Deletions cut 1 base from V and 4 bases from J, with 16 bases between. CDR3 sequence (DNA): TGTGCCAGCAGTGAAGAGGGGGGCTTTACGGGCTATGGCTACACCTTC. Amino acid sequence: CASSEEGGFTGYGYTF.